One sample yielded the 18 T cell receptor beta chains listed below, sequenced in a study of Ad26.COV2.S vaccination and SARS-CoV-2 variants. Treatment denoted: some 20 received Ad26.COV2.S at low or high dose, single or two shots; five or six received placebo; per-sample allocation not given. Day 63 after the first vaccine or placebo injection was the time point for sampling. Profiling relied on immunoSEQ multiplex PCR, and the TCRdb table lists in-frame clones only, not all of them. The sample consists of roughly 240,000 clones, 88% of them appearing once. The specimen was peripheral blood, collected in a trial of Ad26.COV2.S vaccine versus placebo. The receptors here all came from a person aged 18-65 years who received the Ad26.COV2.S COVID-19 vaccine or a placebo.

The chain employs TRBV5-4 and TRBJ2-3, with 9 positions matching TRBD1. The V segment lost 4 bases and the J segment 3 bases; nucleotides outside the gene matches: 3. From germline, CDR1 is SGHNT and CDR2 YYREEE (reference sequence). The CDR3 has 14 residues. CDR3 protein: CASSTDRGTDTQYF. Written as DNA, the CDR3 is TGTGCCAGCAGCACGGACAGGGGAACAGATACGCAGTATTTT. The full variable domain, completed using reference TRBV5-4 and TRBJ2-3, is ETGVTQSPTHLIKTRGQQVTLRCSSQSGHNTVSWYQQALGQGPQFIFQYYREEENGRGNFPPRFSGLQFPNYSSELNVNALELDDSALYLCASSTDRGTDTQYFGPGTRLTVL.

The chain combines TRBV27 with TRBJ2-3; no reliable D call. Germline V gene data show CDR1 as MNHEY and CDR2 as SMNVEV (reference sequence). The CDR3 covers 15 residues. V shed 4 bases and J shed 2 bases, with 13 bases lying between them. CDR3 DNA sequence: TGTGCCAGCAGTTCCCCCGCCGGATACACAGATACGCAGTATTTT. This codes for CASSSPAGYTDTQYF.

The chain combines TRBV19 with TRBJ2-2, with 10 nucleotides matching TRBD2. Losses at the gene ends were 6 bases for V and 4 bases for J; bases not matched to a gene: 8. In germline, CDR1 is LNHDA, CDR2 SQIVND (reference sequence). The CDR3 totals 16 residues. CDR3 residues: CASRTGLAEITGELFF. Written as DNA, the CDR3 is TGTGCCAGTAGGACTGGACTAGCGGAGATCACCGGGGAGCTGTTTTTT.

This chain connects TRBV5-1 to TRBJ1-1; TRBD1 aligns across 8 bases. The CDR3 has 17 amino acids. Germline trimming cut 3 bases from V and 0 bases from J; bases unmatched to any gene: 10. Germline CDR1 is SGHRS and CDR2 is YFSETQ. The CDR3 sequence: CASSSRGPMGVNTEAFF. In DNA form, the CDR3 reads TGCGCCAGCAGCTCCAGGGGGCCCATGGGGGTGAACACTGAAGCTTTCTTT.

The chain links TRBV4-3 to TRBJ1-5; no clear D gene. V lost 0 bases, J lost 7 bases, and 10 bases lay in between. The CDR3 has 14 residues. CDR1 is LGHNA, CDR2 YSLEER, per germline. CDR3 bases: TGCGCCAGCAGCCAAGAGAAGGGTTTGCAGCCCCAGCATTTT. Amino acids: CASSQEKGLQPQHF.

This clone was observed a handful of times. The J gene is TRBJ1-3, the V gene TRBV3-1 (or the pseudogene TRBV3-2); D is unclear. CDR1 LGHDT and CDR2 YNNKEL come from the germline V gene (reference sequence). Trimming left V 0 bases short and J 5 bases short, with 5 bases between. The CDR3 spans 13 residues. CDR3 sequence (DNA): TGTGCCAGCAGCCAAGATCTACGAAACACCATATATTTT. Translation gives CASSQDLRNTIYF.

V is TRBV19 and J is TRBJ1-6, with 7 bases that match TRBD1. The CDR3 is made up of 12 amino acids. V lost 9 bases and J lost 9; bases outside the gene matches: 5. In germline, CDR1 is LNHDA, CDR2 SQIVND (reference sequence). CDR3 nucleotide sequence: TGTGCCAGCCGAGGGGGCACTTCACCCCTCCACTTT. This gives the protein CASRGGTSPLHF. The variable domain in full, completed from reference TRBV19 and TRBJ1-6, reads DGGITQSPKYLFRKEGQNVTLSCEQNLNHDAMYWYRQDPGQGLRLIYYSQIVNDFQKGDIAEGYSVSREKKESFPLTVTSAQKNPTAFYLCASRGGTSPLHFGNGTRLTVT.

The rearrangement links TRBV19 to TRBJ2-5; 9 bases fit TRBD1. The germline V gene has CDR1 LNHDA and CDR2 SQIVND (reference sequence). The CDR3 totals 15 residues. Trimming took 4 bases from V and 4 from J; bases not matched to a gene: 7. CDR3 DNA sequence: TGTGCCAGTAGTAGGATAACAGGGGGCGCAGAGACCCAGTACTTC. This codes for CASSRITGGAETQYF.

This clone has more than one count but fewer than ten. The chain joins TRBV6-5 to TRBJ2-2, with D perhaps matching TRBD2 (7 bases). Trimming shortened V by 7 bases and J by 4 bases, and 16 bases separated the two germline ends. Germline V gene sequence: CDR1 MNHEY, CDR2 SVGAGI. This CDR3 is built from 15 residues. CDR3 sequence reads: CASTAGGAPTGELFF. The CDR3 bases are TGTGCCAGCACCGCTGGGGGGGCGCCCACCGGGGAGCTGTTTTTT.

V is TRBV30 and J is TRBJ2-7; D perhaps matches TRBD1 (5 bases). This CDR3 spans 10 amino acids. Trimming stripped 4 bases from V and 5 bases from J, with 6 bases between. Per the germline V gene, CDR1 is GTSNPN and CDR2 is SVGIG (reference sequence). The CDR3 protein is CAWKGHEQYF. The CDR3 DNA follows: TGTGCCTGGAAGGGGCACGAGCAGTACTTC.

The chain combines TRBV28 with TRBJ1-1, with TRBD1 matching over 9 bases. With V trimmed by 5 bases and J by 0 bases, 10 bases remained unmatched. Germline lookup yields CDR1 MDHEN and CDR2 SYDVKM. The CDR3 is 17 amino acids. The chain's CDR3 is CASSTDDRGYMNTEAFF. Here the CDR3 DNA reads TGTGCCAGCAGTACAGATGACAGGGGGTACATGAACACTGAAGCTTTCTTT.

J is TRBJ2-5 and V is TRBV27, with 7 bases matching TRBD1. The CDR3 is 14 amino acids. The V and J ends lost 4 bases and 6 bases, in that order; junction bases with no gene match: 8. CDR1 is MNHEY and CDR2 is SMNVEV in the germline V gene (reference sequence). CDR3 bases: TGTGCCAGCAGTTCCGCAGGGGGTTTGAAGACCCAGTACTTC. Protein sequence: CASSSAGGLKTQYF.

The chain is built from TRBV7-2 and TRBJ2-7; 14 bases are a match to TRBD2. V lost 0 bases and J lost 2; bases outside the gene matches: 3. Germline V gene lookup returns CDR1 SGHTA and CDR2 FQGNSA. CDR3 length equals 17 residues. CDR3: CASSLAGLAGVPYEQYF. CDR3 sequence (DNA): TGTGCCAGCAGCTTAGCGGGACTAGCGGGGGTTCCCTACGAGCAGTACTTC. Looking up the rest from reference TRBV7-2 and TRBJ2-7 gives the full variable domain: GAGVSQSPSNKVTEKGKDVELRCDPISGHTALYWYRQSLGQGLEFLIYFQGNSAPDKSGLPSDRFSAERTGGSVSTLTIQRTQQEDSAVYLCASSLAGLAGVPYEQYFGPGTRLTVT.

The chain uses TRBV6-6 and TRBJ2-5; D possibly matches TRBD1 or TRBD2 (6 bases each). The CDR3 covers 13 residues. Germline V gives CDR1 MNHNY, CDR2 SVGAGI (reference sequence). V shed 4 bases and J shed 4 bases, with 10 bases lying between them. The CDR3 protein is CASSFRGRETQYF. The CDR3 bases are TGTGCCAGCAGTTTCCGGGGGCGAGAGACCCAGTACTTC.

The chain joins TRBV28 to TRBJ1-2; D perhaps matches TRBD1 (6 bases). CDR1 is MDHEN and CDR2 is SYDVKM in the germline V gene. The CDR3 spans 13 residues. The V end lost 7 bases, the J end lost 6 bases, and 15 bases lay between the germline ends. CDR3 region: CASTPPRGHGYTF. The CDR3 DNA reads TGTGCCAGCACCCCGCCCAGGGGACATGGCTACACCTTC.

This chain uses TRBV28 with TRBJ1-2, with D unclear. Germline loops: CDR1 MDHEN, CDR2 SYDVKM. This CDR3 comprises 13 residues. V lost 4 bases and J 5 bases, leaving 11 bases between the germline ends. This CDR3 is CASSSRGGYGYTF. The CDR3 DNA follows: TGTGCCAGCAGTTCCCGGGGAGGTTATGGCTACACCTTC.

The genes are TRBV13 and TRBJ2-3; 10 bases fit TRBD1. The CDR3 runs 15 residues. V gave up 5 bases and J gave up 4 bases; unmatched junction bases: 6. Germline values: CDR1 PRHDT, CDR2 FYEKMQ (reference sequence). The CDR3 loop reads CASSPRDRGPDTQYF. CDR3 DNA: TGTGCCAGCAGCCCCCGGGACAGGGGCCCAGATACGCAGTATTTT. The full variable domain, completed using reference TRBV13 and TRBJ2-3, is AAGVIQSPRHLIKEKRETATLKCYPIPRHDTVYWYQQGPGQDPQFLISFYEKMQSDKGSIPDRFSAQQFSDYHSELNMSSLELGDSALYFCASSPRDRGPDTQYFGPGTRLTVL.

This chain links TRBV6-5 with TRBJ2-1; the D gene is possibly TRBD2 (6 bases). This CDR3 region has 14 residues. The V end lost 2 bases, the J end lost 7 bases, and 12 bases lay between the germline ends. Germline V gene data show CDR1 as MNHEY and CDR2 as SVGAGI. The CDR3 spells CASSYLAGRNEQFF. For the CDR3, the DNA is TGTGCCAGCAGTTACCTTGCGGGGCGGAATGAGCAGTTCTTC.